This T cell receptor (beta chain) was identified in a study of blood T cell repertoires in COVID-19. Background on the study: PBMCs, B-cell-depleted T cells, or T cells provided the cDNA or gDNA that made up the material.

Germline CDR1 is SNHLY and CDR2 is FYNNEI. Trimming cost V 1 base and J 0 bases, with 9 bases left between them. This CDR3 has 15 amino acids. This clone showed up just a few times. How the authors handled the data: For nucleated cells, counts were estimated from reference gene primer amplification. Sequencing used immunoSEQ multiplex PCR; TCRdb keeps in-frame clones, though not all of them. Clone size and the V and J calls come from that table; the DNA yielded D and trimming. This table holds roughly 300,000 clones, more than 75% found once. This TCR was sampled from a man aged 25-45 years who had recovered from COVID-19. Source material: PBMCs or T cells enriched from blood (not recorded which). This chain joins TRBV2 and TRBJ1-2, with D maybe TRBD1 (6 bases). The CDR3 sequence: CASSEDKGANYGYTF. Written as DNA, the CDR3 is TGTGCCAGCAGTGAAGACAAGGGGGCTAACTATGGCTACACCTTC.